The 6 T cell receptor beta chains reported below all come from one sample, sequenced in a study of cytomegalovirus exposure and HLA in healthy donors (dated 2017 in TCRdb). The library was built by means of the immunoSEQ multiplex PCR assay. For the multiplex PCR, a mixture combining 60 forward primers for TCR Vbeta segments and 13 reverse primers for TCR Jbeta segments was used. This immuneACCESS table, as held by TCRdb, lists in-frame sequences with V and J called but not all clones. Of the missing ones, under half trace to an unresolved V gene in checked studies; the others have no known cause. Counted in this sample were roughly 160,000 clones; approximately 80% of them appeared once. About 4.4% of the sample lies in the top ten. The sample comprised PBMCs. These receptors were obtained from a man between 40 and 49 years old in good health and CMV-seronegative.

This clone showed up just a few times. The rearrangement uses TRBV5-4 and TRBJ1-2; tentative D call: TRBD1 (5 bases). The ends were cut back, 1 base at V and 1 base at J, with 14 bases in the middle. CDR1 and CDR2 (germline): SGHNT, YYREEE (reference sequence). The CDR3 contains 16 residues. The CDR3 sequence is CASSLRQGGFNYGYTF. The CDR3 DNA follows: TGTGCCAGCAGCTTGAGGCAGGGTGGATTTAACTATGGCTACACCTTC.

This clone was counted a few times. The gene calls are TRBV7-9 and TRBJ2-7, with a weak D call TRBD1 (6 bases). V gave up 4 bases and J gave up 5 bases, with 15 bases separating them. Per germline, CDR1 SEHNR and CDR2 FQNEAQ (reference sequence). The CDR3 covers 14 residues. In nucleotides, the CDR3 is TGTGCCAGCAGCTCCGCAGGGGTCAAACACGAGCAGTACTTC. Protein sequence: CASSSAGVKHEQYF. Based on the CDR3 plus reference TRBV7-9 and TRBJ2-7, the full variable domain is DTGVSQNPRHKITKRGQNVTFRCDPISEHNRLYWYRQTLGQGPEFLTYFQNEAQLEKSRLLSDRFSAERPKGSFSTLEIQRTEQGDSAMYLCASSSAGVKHEQYFGPGTRLTVT.

The sample holds one count of this clone. The V gene is TRBV7-9, the J gene TRBJ2-7, with D tentatively TRBD1 (6 bases). This CDR3 is built from 13 residues. V dropped 10 bases and J dropped 0 bases, with 13 bases sitting between them. Germline lookup yields CDR1 SEHNR and CDR2 FQNEAQ (reference sequence). The CDR3 reads CATEGGSSYEQYF. For the CDR3, the DNA is TGTGCCACCGAAGGGGGTAGCTCCTACGAGCAGTACTTC.

The rearrangement links TRBV5-4 to TRBJ2-7, with 8 nucleotides matching TRBD2. The CDR3 contains 15 residues. Germline V lookup: CDR1 SGHNT, CDR2 YYREEE (reference sequence). V shed 4 bases, J shed 0 bases, and the junction held 6 bases outside the gene matches. The DNA for the CDR3 is TGTGCCAGCAGCAATCAGCGGGGGAGCTCCTACGAGCAGTACTTC. The encoded protein is CASSNQRGSSYEQYF.

The rearrangement joins TRBV6-5 to TRBJ2-3; 7 nucleotides agree with TRBD2. CDR1 and CDR2 (germline): MNHEY, SVGAGI. Germline trimming cut 8 bases from V and 6 bases from J; bases unmatched to any gene: 11. The CDR3 contains 14 residues. The CDR3 nucleotides read TGTGCCAGCCGTGGGTACGGGGGGACGGATACGCAGTATTTT. As protein: CASRGYGGTDTQYF.

This sequence joins TRBV5-1 and TRBJ2-5; no clear D gene. The CDR3 contains 13 residues. Trimming left V 7 bases short and J 1 base short, with 11 bases between. Germline CDR1 is SGHRS and CDR2 is YFSETQ. The CDR3 spells CASAANPQETQYF. For the CDR3, the DNA is TGCGCCAGCGCCGCTAACCCCCAAGAGACCCAGTACTTC.